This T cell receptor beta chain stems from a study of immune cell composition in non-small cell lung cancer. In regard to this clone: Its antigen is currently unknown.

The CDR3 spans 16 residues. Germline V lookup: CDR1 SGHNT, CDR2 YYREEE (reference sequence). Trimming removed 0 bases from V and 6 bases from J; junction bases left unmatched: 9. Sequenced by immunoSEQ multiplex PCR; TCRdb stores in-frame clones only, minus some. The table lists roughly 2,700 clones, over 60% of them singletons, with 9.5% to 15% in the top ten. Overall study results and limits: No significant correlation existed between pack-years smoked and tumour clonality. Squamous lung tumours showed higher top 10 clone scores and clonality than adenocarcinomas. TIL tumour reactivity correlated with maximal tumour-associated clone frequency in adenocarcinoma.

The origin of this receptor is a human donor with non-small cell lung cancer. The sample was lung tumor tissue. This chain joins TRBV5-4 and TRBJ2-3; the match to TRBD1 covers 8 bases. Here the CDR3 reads CASSLGGQGALDTQYF. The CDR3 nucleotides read TGTGCCAGCAGCTTGGGGGGTCAGGGGGCACTGGATACGCAGTATTTT.